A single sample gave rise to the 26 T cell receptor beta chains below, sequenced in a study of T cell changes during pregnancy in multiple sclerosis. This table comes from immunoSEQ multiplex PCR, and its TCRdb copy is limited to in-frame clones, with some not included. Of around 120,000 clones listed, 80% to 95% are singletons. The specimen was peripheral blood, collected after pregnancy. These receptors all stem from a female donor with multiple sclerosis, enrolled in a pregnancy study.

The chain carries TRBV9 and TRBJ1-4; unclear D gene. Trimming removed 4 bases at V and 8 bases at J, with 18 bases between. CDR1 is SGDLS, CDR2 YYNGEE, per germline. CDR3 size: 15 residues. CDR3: CASSRSLKQSEKLFF. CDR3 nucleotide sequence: TGTGCCAGCAGCCGAAGCCTAAAACAGAGCGAAAAACTGTTTTTT.

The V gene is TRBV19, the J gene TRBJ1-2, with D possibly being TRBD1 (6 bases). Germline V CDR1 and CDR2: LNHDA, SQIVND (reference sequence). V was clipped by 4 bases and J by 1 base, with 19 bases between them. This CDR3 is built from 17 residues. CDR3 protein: CASSTTRAGGRNYGYTF. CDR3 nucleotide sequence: TGTGCCAGTAGTACCACCCGCGCGGGGGGCCGTAACTATGGCTACACCTTC.

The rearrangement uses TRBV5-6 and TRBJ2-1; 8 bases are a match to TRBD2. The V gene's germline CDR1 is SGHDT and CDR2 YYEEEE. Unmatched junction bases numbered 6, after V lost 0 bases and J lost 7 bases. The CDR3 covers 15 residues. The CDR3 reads CASSLGGGLKNEQFF. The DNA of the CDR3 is TGTGCCAGCAGCTTGGGCGGGGGGCTGAAGAATGAGCAGTTCTTC.

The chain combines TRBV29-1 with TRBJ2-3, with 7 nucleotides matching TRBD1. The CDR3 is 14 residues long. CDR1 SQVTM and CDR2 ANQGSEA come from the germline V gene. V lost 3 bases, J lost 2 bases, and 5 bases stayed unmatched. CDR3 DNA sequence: TGCAGCGTTGATCCGACAGGGACCACAGATACGCAGTATTTT. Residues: CSVDPTGTTDTQYF.

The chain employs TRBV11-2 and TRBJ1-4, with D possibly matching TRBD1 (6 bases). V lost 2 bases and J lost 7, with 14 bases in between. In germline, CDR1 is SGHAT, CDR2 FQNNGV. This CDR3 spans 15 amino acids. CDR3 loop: CASSLNAGGGEKLFF. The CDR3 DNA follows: TGTGCCAGCAGCTTAAATGCGGGGGGCGGTGAAAAACTGTTTTTT. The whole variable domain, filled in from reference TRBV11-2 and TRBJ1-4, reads EAGVAQSPRYKIIEKRQSVAFWCNPISGHATLYWYQQILGQGPKLLIQFQNNGVVDDSQLPKDRFSAERLKGVDSTLKIQPAKLEDSAVYLCASSLNAGGGEKLFFGSGTQLSVL.

The CDR3 loop reads CASSLRGFDTDTQYF. The DNA of the CDR3 is TGCGCCAGCAGCTTGAGAGGGTTCGACACAGATACGCAGTATTTT. V usage is TRBV5-1 and J usage is TRBJ2-3, with D tentatively TRBD2 (5 bases). The length of the CDR3 is 15 residues. Germline values: CDR1 SGHRS, CDR2 YFSETQ. Trimming pared 1 base from V and 2 bases from J, leaving 11 bases between.

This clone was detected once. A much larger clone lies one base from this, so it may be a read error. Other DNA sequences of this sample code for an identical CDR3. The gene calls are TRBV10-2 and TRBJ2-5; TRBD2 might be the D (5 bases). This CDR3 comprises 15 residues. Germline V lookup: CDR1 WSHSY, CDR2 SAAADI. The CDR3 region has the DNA TGCGCCACCCAAACGGTAACTGACGGGAAAGAGACCCAATACTTC. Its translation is CATQTVTDGKETQYF.

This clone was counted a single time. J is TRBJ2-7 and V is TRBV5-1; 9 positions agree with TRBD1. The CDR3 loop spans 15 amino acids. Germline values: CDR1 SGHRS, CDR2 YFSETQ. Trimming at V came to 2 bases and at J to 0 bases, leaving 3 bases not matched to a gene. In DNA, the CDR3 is TGCGCCAGCAGCTTTGGGGACAGGGCCTCCTACGAGCAGTACTTC. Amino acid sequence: CASSFGDRASYEQYF.

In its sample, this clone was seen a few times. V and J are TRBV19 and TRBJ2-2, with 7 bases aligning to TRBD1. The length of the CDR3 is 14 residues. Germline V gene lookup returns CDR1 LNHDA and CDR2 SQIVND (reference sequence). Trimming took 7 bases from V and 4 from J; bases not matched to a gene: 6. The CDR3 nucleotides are TGTGCCAGTACCCGAGACAGGGTCACCGGGGAGCTGTTTTTT. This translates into CASTRDRVTGELFF.

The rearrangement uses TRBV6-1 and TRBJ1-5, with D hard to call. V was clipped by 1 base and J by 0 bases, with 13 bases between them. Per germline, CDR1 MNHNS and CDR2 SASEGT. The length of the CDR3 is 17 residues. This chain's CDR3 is CASSEGAVAGSNQPQHF. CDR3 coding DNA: TGTGCCAGCAGTGAAGGAGCGGTAGCCGGTAGCAATCAGCCCCAGCATTTT.

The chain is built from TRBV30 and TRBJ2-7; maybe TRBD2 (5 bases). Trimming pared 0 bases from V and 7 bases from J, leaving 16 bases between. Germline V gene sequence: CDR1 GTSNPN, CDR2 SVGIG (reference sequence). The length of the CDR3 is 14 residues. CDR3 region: CAWSVRRWGAEQYF. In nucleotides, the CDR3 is TGTGCCTGGAGTGTAAGGAGGTGGGGTGCGGAGCAGTACTTC.

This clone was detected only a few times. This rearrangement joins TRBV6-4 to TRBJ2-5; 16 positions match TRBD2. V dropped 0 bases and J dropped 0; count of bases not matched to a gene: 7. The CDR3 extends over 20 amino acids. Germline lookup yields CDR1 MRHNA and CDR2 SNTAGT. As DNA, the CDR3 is TGTGCCAGCAGTGACTCGGGGGGACTAGCGGGGGGGCCCGACCAAGAGACCCAGTACTTC. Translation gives CASSDSGGLAGGPDQETQYF.

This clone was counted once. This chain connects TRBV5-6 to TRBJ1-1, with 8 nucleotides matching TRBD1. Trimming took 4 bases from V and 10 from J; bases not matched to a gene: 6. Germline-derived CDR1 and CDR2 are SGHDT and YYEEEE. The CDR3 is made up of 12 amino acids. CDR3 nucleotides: TGTGCCAGCAGCATTACCCAGGGGGCAGCTTTCTTT. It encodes CASSITQGAAFF.

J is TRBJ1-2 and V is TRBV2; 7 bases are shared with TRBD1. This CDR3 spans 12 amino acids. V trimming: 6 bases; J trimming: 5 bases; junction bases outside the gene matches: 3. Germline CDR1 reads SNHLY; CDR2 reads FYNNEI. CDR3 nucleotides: TGTGCCAGCAGCGGACAGGATTATGGCTACACCTTC. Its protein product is CASSGQDYGYTF.

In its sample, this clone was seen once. CDR3 coding DNA: TGTGCCAGTAGTAAGTCAGGGTTTACCTACGAGCAGTACTTC. As protein: CASSKSGFTYEQYF. V usage is TRBV19 and J usage is TRBJ2-7; D perhaps matches TRBD1 (5 bases). Trimming cost V 4 bases and J 2 bases, with 12 bases left between them. CDR3 length: 14 amino acids. The germline V gene has CDR1 LNHDA and CDR2 SQIVND (reference sequence).

This CDR3 is CASSQEATNAYEQYF. CDR3 coding DNA: TGTGCCAGCAGCCAAGAGGCCACGAACGCCTACGAGCAGTACTTC. The rearrangement joins TRBV14 to TRBJ2-7; the D is unclear. The V and J ends lost 0 bases and 2 bases respectively, with 11 bases between them. Germline V gives CDR1 SGHDN, CDR2 FVKESK. The CDR3 loop spans 15 amino acids.

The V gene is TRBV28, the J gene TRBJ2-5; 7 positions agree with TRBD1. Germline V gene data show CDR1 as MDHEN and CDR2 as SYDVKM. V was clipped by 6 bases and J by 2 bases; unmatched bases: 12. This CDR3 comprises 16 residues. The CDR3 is CASSPTRQGKQETQYF. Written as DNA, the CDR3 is TGTGCCAGCAGCCCAACGCGACAGGGAAAACAAGAGACCCAGTACTTC.

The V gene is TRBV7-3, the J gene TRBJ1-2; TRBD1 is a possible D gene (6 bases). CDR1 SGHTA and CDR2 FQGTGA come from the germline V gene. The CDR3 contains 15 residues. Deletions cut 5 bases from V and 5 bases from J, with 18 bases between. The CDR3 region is CASSPREGGLYGYTF. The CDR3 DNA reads TGTGCCAGCAGCCCAAGGGAGGGGGGTCTATATGGCTACACCTTC.

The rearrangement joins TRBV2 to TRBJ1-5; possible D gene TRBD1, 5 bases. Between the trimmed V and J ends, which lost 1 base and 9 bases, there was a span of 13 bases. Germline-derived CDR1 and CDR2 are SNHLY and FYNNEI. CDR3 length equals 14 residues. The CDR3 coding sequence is TGTGCCAGCAGTGAAGTACGTGACACAGGGCCCCAGCATTTT. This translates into CASSEVRDTGPQHF.

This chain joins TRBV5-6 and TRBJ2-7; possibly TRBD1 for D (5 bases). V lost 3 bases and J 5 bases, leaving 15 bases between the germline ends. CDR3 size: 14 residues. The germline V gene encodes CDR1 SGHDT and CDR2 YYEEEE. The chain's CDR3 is CASSWRRVTDEQYF. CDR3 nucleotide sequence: TGTGCCAGCAGCTGGCGCAGGGTGACCGACGAGCAGTACTTC.

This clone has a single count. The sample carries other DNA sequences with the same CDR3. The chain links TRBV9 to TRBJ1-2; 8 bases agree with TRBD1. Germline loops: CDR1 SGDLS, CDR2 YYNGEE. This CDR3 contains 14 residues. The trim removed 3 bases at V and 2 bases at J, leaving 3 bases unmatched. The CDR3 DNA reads TGTGCCAGCAGCGCCGGACAGGGAAACTATGGCTACACCTTC. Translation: CASSAGQGNYGYTF.

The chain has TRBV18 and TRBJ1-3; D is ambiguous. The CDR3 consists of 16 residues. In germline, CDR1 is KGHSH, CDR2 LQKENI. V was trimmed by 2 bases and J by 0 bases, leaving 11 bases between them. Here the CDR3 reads CASSPGEIGSGNTIYF. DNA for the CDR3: TGTGCCAGCTCACCAGGGGAGATAGGCTCTGGAAACACCATATATTTT.

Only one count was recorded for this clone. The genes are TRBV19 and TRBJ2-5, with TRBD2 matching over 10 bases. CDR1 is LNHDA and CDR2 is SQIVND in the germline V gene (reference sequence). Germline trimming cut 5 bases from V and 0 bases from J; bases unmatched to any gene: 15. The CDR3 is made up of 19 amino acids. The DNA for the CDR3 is TGTGCCAGTAGTCCCAGGGGCCCCGGGACTAGCGTGTACCAAGAGACCCAGTACTTC. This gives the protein CASSPRGPGTSVYQETQYF.

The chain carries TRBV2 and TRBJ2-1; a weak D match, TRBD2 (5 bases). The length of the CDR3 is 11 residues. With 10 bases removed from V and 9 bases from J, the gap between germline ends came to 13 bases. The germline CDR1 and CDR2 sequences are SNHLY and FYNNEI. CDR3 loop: CATRRSGEQFF. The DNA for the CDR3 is TGTGCCACCAGACGAAGCGGTGAGCAGTTCTTC.

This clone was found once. For the CDR3, the DNA is TGTGCCAGCAGAACGACAGTAGATGAGGGCTACACCTTC. Protein sequence: CASRTTVDEGYTF. The chain uses TRBV6-1 and TRBJ1-2; a weak D match, TRBD1 (5 bases). The CDR3 is 13 residues long. The germline CDR1 and CDR2 sequences are MNHNS and SASEGT. The ends were cut back, 6 bases at V and 8 bases at J, with 16 bases in the middle.

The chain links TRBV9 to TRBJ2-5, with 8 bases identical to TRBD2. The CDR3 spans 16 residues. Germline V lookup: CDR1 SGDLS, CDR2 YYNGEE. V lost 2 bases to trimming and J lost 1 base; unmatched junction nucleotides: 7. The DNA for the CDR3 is TGTGCCAGCAGCGTCGGTCCGGGGGGGGCCCAAGAGACCCAGTACTTC. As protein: CASSVGPGGAQETQYF.